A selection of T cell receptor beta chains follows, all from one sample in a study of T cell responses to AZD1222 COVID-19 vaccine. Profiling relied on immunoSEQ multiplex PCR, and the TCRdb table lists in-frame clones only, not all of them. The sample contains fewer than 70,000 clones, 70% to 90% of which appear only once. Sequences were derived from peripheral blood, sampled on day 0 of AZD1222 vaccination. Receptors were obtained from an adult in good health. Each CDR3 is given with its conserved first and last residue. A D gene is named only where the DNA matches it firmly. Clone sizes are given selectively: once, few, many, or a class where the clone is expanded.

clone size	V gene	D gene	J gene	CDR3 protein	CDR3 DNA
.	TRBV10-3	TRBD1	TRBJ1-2	CASLGGQYYGYTF	TGTGCCAGCCTCGGGGGACAGTACTATGGCTACACCTTC
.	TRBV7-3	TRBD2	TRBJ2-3	CASSPGGASDTQYF	TGTGCCAGCAGCCCCGGGGGGGCCTCAGATACGCAGTATTTT
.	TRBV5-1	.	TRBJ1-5	CASSLGAANSNQPQHF	TGCGCCAGCAGCTTGGGGGCCGCAAATAGCAATCAGCCCCAGCATTTT
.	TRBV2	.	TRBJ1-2	CASSESGRERGYTF	TGTGCCAGCAGTGAATCGGGCAGGGAGAGAGGCTACACCTTC
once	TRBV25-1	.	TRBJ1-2	CASSGYLGTPEEGYTF	TGTGCCAGCAGTGGCTACCTCGGGACCCCCGAGGAGGGCTACACCTTC
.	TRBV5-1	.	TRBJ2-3	CASSLTPDSTDTQYF	TGCGCCAGCAGCTTAACCCCGGACAGCACAGATACGCAGTATTTT
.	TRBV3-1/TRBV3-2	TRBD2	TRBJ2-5	CASSRLAGLPTQYF	TGTGCCAGCAGCCGACTAGCGGGGCTTCCAACCCAGTACTTC
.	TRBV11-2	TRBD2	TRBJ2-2	CASSPGLARNTGELFF	TGTGCCAGCAGCCCGGGACTAGCCAGGAACACCGGGGAGCTGTTTTTT
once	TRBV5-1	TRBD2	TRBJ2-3	CASSLWTSGGTDTQYF	TGCGCCAGCAGCTTGTGGACTAGCGGGGGGACAGATACGCAGTATTTT
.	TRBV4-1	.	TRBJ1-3	CASSHPSSGNTIYF	TGCGCCAGCAGCCACCCCAGCTCTGGAAACACCATATATTTT
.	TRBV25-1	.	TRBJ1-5	CASSPTGTRSNQPQHF	TGTGCCAGCTCACCCACCGGGACACGTAGCAATCAGCCCCAGCATTTT
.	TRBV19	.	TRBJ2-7	CASSIAQNSYEQYF	TGTGCCAGTAGTATAGCTCAGAACTCCTACGAGCAGTACTTC
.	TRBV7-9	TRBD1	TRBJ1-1	CASSPQGANTEAFF	TGTGCCAGCAGCCCCCAGGGGGCGAACACTGAAGCTTTCTTT
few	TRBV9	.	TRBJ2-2	CASSVHSGGSPGELFF	TGTGCCAGCAGCGTTCACTCAGGGGGGAGTCCCGGGGAGCTGTTTTTT
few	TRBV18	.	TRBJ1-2	CASSPSGSNYGYTF	TGTGCCAGCTCACCTTCAGGTTCGAACTATGGCTACACCTTC
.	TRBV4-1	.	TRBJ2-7	CASSQASIGAYEQYF	TGCGCCAGCAGCCAAGCCTCCATAGGGGCCTACGAGCAGTACTTC
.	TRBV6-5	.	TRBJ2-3	CASSYSRAQKIEQYF	TGTGCCAGCAGTTACTCCCGGGCTCAAAAGATTGAGCAGTATTTT
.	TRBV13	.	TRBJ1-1	CASSLLRTEAFF	TGTGCCAGCAGCTTATTACGGACTGAAGCTTTCTTT
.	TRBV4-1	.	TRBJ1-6	CASSQDLDEALDSPLHF	TGCGCCAGCAGCCAAGATTTAGATGAGGCCCTGGATTCACCCCTCCACTTT
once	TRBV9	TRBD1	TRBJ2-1	CASSSGTGSLLRNEQFF	TGTGCCAGCAGCTCTGGGACAGGGAGTCTCCTTCGCAATGAGCAGTTCTTC
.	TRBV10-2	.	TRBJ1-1	CASSGLGLDTEAFF	TGCGCCAGCAGTGGTCTAGGGTTAGACACTGAAGCTTTCTTT
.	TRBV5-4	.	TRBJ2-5	CASSSQQERQTQYF	TGTGCCAGCAGCTCTCAACAAGAGAGGCAGACCCAGTACTTC
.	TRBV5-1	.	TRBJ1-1	CASSLEQGVMNTEAFF	TGCGCCAGCAGCTTGGAACAGGGTGTGATGAACACTGAAGCTTTCTTT
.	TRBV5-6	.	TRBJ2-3	CASSLVSTDTQYF	TGTGCCAGCAGCTTGGTATCCACAGATACGCAGTATTTT
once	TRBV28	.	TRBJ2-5	CASSNARAGGETQYF	TGTGCCAGCAGTAACGCACGGGCCGGAGGAGAGACCCAGTACTTC
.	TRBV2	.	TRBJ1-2	CASSETGRVPGYTF	TGTGCCAGCAGTGAAACTGGCAGGGTGCCTGGCTACACCTTC
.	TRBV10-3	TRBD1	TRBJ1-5	CAISESRTGVGSNQPQHF	TGTGCCATCAGTGAGTCCAGGACAGGGGTAGGAAGCAATCAGCCCCAGCATTTT
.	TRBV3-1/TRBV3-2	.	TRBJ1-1	CASSQGSGLEAEAFF	TGTGCCAGCAGCCAAGGCTCGGGACTGGAGGCTGAAGCTTTCTTT
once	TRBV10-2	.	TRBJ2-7	CASSDQTQGTYEQYF	TGCGCCAGCAGTGACCAAACACAGGGCACCTACGAGCAGTACTTC
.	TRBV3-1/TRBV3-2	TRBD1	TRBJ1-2	CASSSWTGGTPRDYGYTF	TGTGCCAGCAGCTCGTGGACAGGGGGCACACCAAGGGACTATGGCTACACCTTC
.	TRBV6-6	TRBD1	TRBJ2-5	CAIDQPGQKETQYF	TGTGCCATAGATCAACCGGGACAGAAAGAGACCCAGTACTTC
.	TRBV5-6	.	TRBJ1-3	CASTLRGGRDHTIYF	TGTGCCAGCACCCTAAGGGGGGGACGCGACCACACCATATATTTT
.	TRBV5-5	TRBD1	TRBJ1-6	CASSYGTGDNSPLHF	TGTGCCAGCAGCTACGGGACAGGGGATAATTCACCCCTCCACTTT
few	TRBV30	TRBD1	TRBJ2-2	CAGKPRGQEIGELFF	TGTGCCGGAAAGCCCAGGGGGCAGGAAATCGGGGAGCTGTTTTTT
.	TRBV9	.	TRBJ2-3	CASSVGGFTDTQYF	TGTGCCAGCAGCGTAGGAGGTTTCACAGATACGCAGTATTTT
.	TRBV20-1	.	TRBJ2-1	CSASGAWIGSDEQFF	TGCAGTGCTAGTGGTGCGTGGATAGGGAGCGATGAGCAGTTCTTC
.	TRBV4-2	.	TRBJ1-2	CASSQVTVYNGYTF	TGTGCCAGCAGCCAAGTGACGGTCTACAATGGCTACACCTTC
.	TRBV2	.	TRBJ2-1	CASCIRVTRDEQFF	TGTGCCAGCTGTATAAGGGTCACACGGGATGAGCAGTTCTTC
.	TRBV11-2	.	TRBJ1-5	CASSLGGAGNNQPQHF	TGTGCCAGCAGCTTAGGGGGAGCGGGGAACAATCAGCCCCAGCATTTT
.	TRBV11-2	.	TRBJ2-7	CASSLEDRYEQYF	TGTGCCAGCAGCTTAGAGGATCGCTACGAGCAGTACTTC
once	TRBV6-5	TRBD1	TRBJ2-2	CASRRQGRVGELFF	TGTGCCAGCAGGAGACAGGGGCGGGTCGGGGAGCTGTTTTTT
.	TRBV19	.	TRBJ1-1	CASSIPSSYLPAEAFF	TGTGCCAGTAGTATCCCTTCCTCTTATCTTCCAGCTGAAGCTTTCTTT
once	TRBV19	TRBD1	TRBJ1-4	CASSASGTGNEKLFF	TGTGCCAGTAGTGCCTCCGGGACAGGGAATGAAAAACTGTTTTTT
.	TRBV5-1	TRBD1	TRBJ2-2	CASSHQGDTGELFF	TGCGCCAGCAGCCATCAGGGGGACACCGGGGAGCTGTTTTTT
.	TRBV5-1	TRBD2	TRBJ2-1	CASSITSGTYNEQFF	TGCGCCAGCAGCATTACTAGCGGAACCTACAATGAGCAGTTCTTC
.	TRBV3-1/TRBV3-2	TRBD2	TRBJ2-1	CASSQPQLAGGSYNEQFF	TGTGCCAGCAGCCAACCTCAACTAGCGGGGGGTTCCTACAATGAGCAGTTCTTC
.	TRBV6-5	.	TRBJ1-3	CASSPQGSGNTIYF	TGTGCCAGCAGTCCCCAGGGCTCTGGAAACACCATATATTTT
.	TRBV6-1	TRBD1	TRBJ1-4	CASSEPGDRGRHNEKLFF	TGTGCCAGCAGTGAACCTGGGGACAGGGGCCGCCATAATGAAAAACTGTTTTTT
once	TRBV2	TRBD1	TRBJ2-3	CASSDGQGGDTQYF	TGTGCCAGCAGTGACGGACAGGGAGGAGATACGCAGTATTTT